What follows are 31 T cell receptor beta chains derived from one specimen sequenced in a study of CD8+CD57+ T cells in acquired aplastic anemia (dated by TCRdb to 2017 to 2018). Sequencing was carried out with an Illumina HiSeq 2000. Profiling of TCR beta VDJ combinations and CDR3 sequences used genomic DNA as the template. TCRdb applied fastp at Q25 and MiXCR to the public reads, then kept only in-frame beta chains. Identical CDR3 proteins give one entry, which carries the most common genes and DNA. This sample comprises around 400,000 distinct CDR3 sequences, around 72% of them detected only once. Clones ranked in the top ten supply approximately 3.8% of the sample. Sequenced: sorted CD4+, CD8+, or CD8+CD57+ T cells (not recorded which) from PBMCs. These receptors were obtained from a human donor in good health, serving as a control.

Concerning this clonotype itself: The CDR3 does not end in the conserved phenylalanine or tryptophan, so this is likely a read error. This sequence joins TRBV7-2 and TRBJ2-6; TRBD1 aligns across 8 bases. Germline-derived CDR1 and CDR2 are SGHTA and FQGNSA. J was trimmed by 0 bases and V by 9 bases; bases with no gene match: 4. This CDR3 has 15 amino acids. DNA of the CDR3: TGTGCCAGTTTTACAGGGGGCTCTGGGGCCAACGTCCTGACTCAC. Its translation is CASFTGGSGANVLTH.

This clonotype has only a few counts. The genes are TRBV7-2 and TRBJ2-1; 10 bases are a match to TRBD2. CDR1 SGHTA and CDR2 FQGNSA come from the germline V gene. The CDR3 is made up of 15 amino acids. Trimming at V came to 6 bases and at J to 4 bases, leaving 6 bases not matched to a gene. CDR3 loop: CASSLSGGGYNEQFF. The DNA for the CDR3 is TGTGCCAGCAGTTTGAGCGGGGGGGGATACAATGAGCAGTTCTTC. Full variable domain (rest looked up from reference TRBV7-2 and TRBJ2-1): GAGVSQSPSNKVTEKGKDVELRCDPISGHTALYWYRQSLGQGLEFLIYFQGNSAPDKSGLPSDRFSAERTGGSVSTLTIQRTQQEDSAVYLCASSLSGGGYNEQFFGPGTRLTVL.

The chain recombines TRBV5-1 with TRBJ2-1; 15 bases are shared with TRBD2. Trimming cost V 4 bases and J 4 bases; bases outside gene matches: 12. The CDR3 extends over 19 amino acids. Germline values: CDR1 SGHRS, CDR2 YFSETQ. The CDR3 loop is CASSQVRTSGGALYNEQFF. CDR3 DNA: TGCGCCAGCAGCCAAGTCCGGACTAGCGGGGGGGCCCTGTACAATGAGCAGTTCTTC.

As regards this clonotype: A read error may produce the germline difference seen at one junction end. The gene calls are TRBV2 and TRBJ2-2, with TRBD1 as a possible D gene (5 bases). Looked up from germline, CDR1 is SNHLY and CDR2 is FYNNEI. CDR3 size: 15 residues. CDR3 nucleotides: TGTGCCAGCAGCCAAGGATGGGGCTACACCGAGGAGCTGTTTTTT. Translating it yields CASSQGWGYTEELFF.

This clonotype showed up just once. This chain uses TRBV5-1 with TRBJ2-3; D remains unclear. Germline V gene data show CDR1 as SGHRS and CDR2 as YFSETQ. The CDR3 is 14 residues long. Trimming left V 0 bases short and J 2 bases short, with 7 bases between. CDR3 sequence: CASSLVTTTDTQYF. CDR3 nucleotides: TGCGCCAGCAGCTTGGTTACGACCACAGATACGCAGTATTTT.

A word on this clonotype: This could be a read error, since a much larger clone is one nucleotide away. The chain is built from TRBV7-2 and TRBJ2-1; the D gene is possibly TRBD1 (6 bases). Germline loops: CDR1 SGHTA, CDR2 FQGNSA. This CDR3 has 14 residues. Here the CDR3 DNA reads TGTGCCAGCTCACCACCGTTCAGGGACAATGGGCAGTTCTTC. It yields the protein CASSPPFRDNGQFF.

This clonotype was counted ten times or more. This chain joins TRBV12-3 or TRBV12-4 and TRBJ2-5; D call uncertain. The CDR3 consists of 14 residues. Trimming left V 1 base short and J 4 bases short, with 10 bases between. Here the CDR3 reads CASSLVFSRETQYF. DNA of the CDR3: TGTGCCAGCAGTTTAGTTTTTAGCCGAGAGACCCAGTACTTC.

The chain carries TRBV5-6 and TRBJ1-2, with 9 bases lining up with TRBD1. Trimming at V came to 5 bases and at J to 1 base, leaving 9 bases not matched to a gene. This CDR3 contains 16 residues. CDR1 SGHDT and CDR2 YYEEEE come from the germline V gene. CDR3 bases: TGTGCCAGCAGACAAGACAGGGGGGGTTTTAACTATGGCTACACCTTC. This encodes CASRQDRGGFNYGYTF. The variable domain in full, with the rest retrieved from reference TRBV5-6 and TRBJ1-2, is DAGVTQSPTHLIKTRGQQVTLRCSPKSGHDTVSWYQQALGQGPQFIFQYYEEEERQRGNFPDRFSGHQFPNYSSELNVNALLLGDSALYLCASRQDRGGFNYGYTFGSGTRLTVV.

Many counts were recorded for this clonotype. V is TRBV29-1 and J is TRBJ2-2; D possibly matches TRBD1 or TRBD2 (6 bases each). This CDR3 spans 16 amino acids. Germline lookup yields CDR1 SQVTM and CDR2 ANQGSEA. V dropped 7 bases and J dropped 3 bases, with 21 bases sitting between them. CDR3 DNA sequence: TGCAGCGCTAGTAAGGCCGGGGGCGCCGACACCGGGGAGCTGTTTTTT. This encodes CSASKAGGADTGELFF.

This chain joins TRBV19 and TRBJ2-7; 12 bases line up with TRBD1. The CDR3 loop spans 13 amino acids. The trim removed 10 bases at V and 5 bases at J, leaving 6 bases unmatched. Germline-derived CDR1 and CDR2 are LNHDA and SQIVND (reference sequence). Here the CDR3 DNA reads TGTGCCACTCGGGACAGGGGGCACGACGAGCAGTACTTC. Translating it yields CATRDRGHDEQYF.

The rearrangement joins TRBV24-1 to TRBJ1-2; D perhaps matches TRBD1 (6 bases). The CDR3 totals 13 residues. From germline, CDR1 is KGHDR and CDR2 SFDVKD. Trimming shortened V by 1 base and J by 7 bases, and 9 bases separated the two germline ends. The DNA of the CDR3 is TGTGCCACCAGTGATTTTTCAGGGGCTGGCTACACCTTC. Its translation: CATSDFSGAGYTF.

The chain uses TRBV5-1 and TRBJ1-2; D not resolved. V gave up 0 bases and J gave up 3 bases, with 15 bases separating them. From germline, CDR1 is SGHRS and CDR2 YFSETQ. The CDR3 has 16 amino acids. The CDR3 region has the DNA TGCGCCAGCAGCTTGGCGCCAGGCCCTCTTGACTATGGCTACACCTTC. Translation: CASSLAPGPLDYGYTF.

As to this clonotype: This likely comes from a read error, as the CDR3 has no conserved phenylalanine or tryptophan at its end. The limits of the CDR3 on the DNA are not certain, so only TCRdb's listed CDR3 is given. This chain links TRBV9 with TRBJ2-1; the table's D gene call, TRBD1, was not cross checked with the DNA. From germline, CDR1 is SGDLS and CDR2 YYNGEE. The CDR3 spans 13 residues, counting both ends. CDR3 protein: CASSGALSGTQEI.

In its sample, this clonotype was seen many times. V gene TRBV5-1 combines with J gene TRBJ2-3; TRBD2 agrees at 9 bases. The V and J ends lost 3 bases and 0 bases, in that order; junction bases with no gene match: 5. The germline V gene has CDR1 SGHRS and CDR2 YFSETQ. The CDR3 covers 16 residues. The CDR3 nucleotides are TGCGCCAGCAGCTCGACTAGCGGAGCTAGCACAGATACGCAGTATTTT. Amino acids: CASSSTSGASTDTQYF.

The chain is built from TRBV20-1 and TRBJ1-3; D not certain. CDR3 length: 12 residues. The V and J ends lost 2 bases and 13 bases respectively, with 15 bases between them. Germline lookup yields CDR1 DFQATT and CDR2 SNEGSKA (reference sequence). CDR3 protein: CSARIDGNYIYF. DNA of the CDR3: TGCAGTGCTAGAATCGACGGAAACTATATATATTTT.

This clonotype was found many times. The rearrangement uses TRBV6-4 and TRBJ1-1; no clear D gene. This CDR3 contains 17 residues. Trimming left V 0 bases short and J 0 bases short, with 14 bases between. Germline loops: CDR1 MRHNA, CDR2 SNTAGT. The CDR3: CASSDSSLGTMNTEAFF. In DNA, the CDR3 is TGTGCCAGCAGTGACTCGTCCCTGGGAACTATGAACACTGAAGCTTTCTTT.

The chain links TRBV7-2 to TRBJ2-5; possibly TRBD1 for D (5 bases). The germline CDR1 and CDR2 sequences are SGHTA and FQGNSA. CDR3 length equals 16 residues. The V end was cut by 2 bases, the J end by 10 bases, with 23 bases between. CDR3: CASSLSGIDGYTFQYF. The CDR3 region has the DNA TGTGCCAGCAGCTTATCAGGGATCGATGGCTACACCTTCCAGTACTTC.

As for this clonotype: Because it lacks the conserved phenylalanine or tryptophan at the end, this CDR3 is likely a read error. The DNA is left out, because the CDR3 cannot be placed on it with certainty; the CDR3 is given as TCRdb lists it. The chain is built from TRBV7-3 and TRBJ1-1; TRBD1, as called in the table, went unchecked against the DNA. Germline V gene data show CDR1 as SGHTA and CDR2 as FQGTGA. The CDR3 contains 13 residues when both ends are counted. The CDR3 loop reads CASSSQGDTGAVY.

This chain uses TRBV11-3 with TRBJ2-5, with a tentative D call TRBD2 (6 bases). The V end lost 5 bases, the J end lost 5 bases, and 18 bases lay between the germline ends. The CDR3 spans 15 residues. Germline V gene lookup returns CDR1 SGHNT and CDR2 YENEEA. The CDR3 DNA reads TGTGCCAGCAGCCCTAGGGCCGGGGCGGGGGAGACCCAGTACTTC. Protein: CASSPRAGAGETQYF.

The V call is TRBV7-2, the J call TRBJ2-6, with 8 positions matching TRBD1. V lost 1 base and J lost 4; bases outside the gene matches: 3. This CDR3 has 16 residues. Germline loops: CDR1 SGHTA, CDR2 FQGNSA. Written as DNA, the CDR3 is TGTGCCAGCAGCTTAGTGACAGGGGTCGGGGCCAACGTCCTGACTTTC. Protein sequence: CASSLVTGVGANVLTF. The variable domain in full, with the rest retrieved from reference TRBV7-2 and TRBJ2-6, is GAGVSQSPSNKVTEKGKDVELRCDPISGHTALYWYRQSLGQGLEFLIYFQGNSAPDKSGLPSDRFSAERTGGSVSTLTIQRTQQEDSAVYLCASSLVTGVGANVLTFGAGSRLTVL.

This clonotype turned up a few times. The chain recombines TRBV3-1 with TRBJ1-5; 7 nucleotides line up with TRBD1. CDR3 size: 14 residues. V lost 3 bases, J lost 3 bases, and 2 bases stayed unmatched. Germline CDR1 LGHDT, CDR2 YNNKEL (reference sequence). The CDR3 DNA reads as TGTGCCAGCAGCCACGGGACAGTCAATCAGCCCCAGCATTTT. Residues: CASSHGTVNQPQHF.

This clonotype was observed once. Compared with germline, one end of the junction differs, possibly owing to a read error. The V and J genes are TRBV5-1 and TRBJ1-2; D ambiguous. The CDR3 length is 11 residues. The germline CDR1 and CDR2 sequences are SGHRS and YFSETQ. The CDR3 sequence is CASRDGWEHNF. The CDR3, as DNA: TGCGCCAGCAGGGATGGTTGGGAGCACAACTTC.

The V and J genes are TRBV20-1 and TRBJ1-2; unclear D gene. With 5 bases removed from V and 6 bases from J, the gap between germline ends came to 19 bases. The length of the CDR3 is 14 residues. The germline gives CDR1 DFQATT, CDR2 SNEGSKA (reference sequence). CDR3 sequence reads: CSAGRRPRGDGYTF. CDR3 coding DNA: TGCAGTGCTGGCCGACGACCCAGAGGAGATGGCTACACCTTC.

A remark on this clonotype: At one end the junction does not follow the germline gene, possibly because of a read error. The V gene is TRBV15, the J gene TRBJ1-6; no reliable D call. Germline V gene sequence: CDR1 LNHNV, CDR2 YYDKDF (reference sequence). This CDR3 contains 19 residues. CDR3 DNA sequence: TGTGCCACCAGCAGTCGCCAGGCCAGGCTGAGCTCCTATATTTCACCCCTCCACTTT. This sequence encodes CATSSRQARLSSYISPLHF. Combining the CDR3 with reference TRBV15 and TRBJ1-6 gives the whole variable domain DAMVIQNPRYQVTQFGKPVTLSCSQTLNHNVMYWYQQKSSQAPKLLFHYYDKDFNNEADTPDNFQSRRPNTSFCFLDIRSPGLGDTAMYLCATSSRQARLSSYISPLHFGNGTRLTVT.

The chain couples TRBV30 to TRBJ2-2; D possibly corresponds to TRBD2 (5 bases). Deletions cut 7 bases from V and 6 bases from J, with 18 bases between. Germline V gene lookup returns CDR1 GTSNPN and CDR2 SVGIG (reference sequence). The CDR3 spans 14 residues. The CDR3 DNA reads as TGTGCCTTCGGGGAACAGACGGCCGCCGGGGAGCTGTTTTTT. Translated, it gives CAFGEQTAAGELFF.

A few counts support this clonotype. Since a much larger clone is just one base distant, this may be a read error. This is likely a read error, given that the CDR3 carries no conserved phenylalanine or tryptophan at its end. This sequence joins TRBV6-2 or TRBV6-3 and TRBJ1-5, with D possibly being TRBD1 (5 bases). The CDR3 has 12 residues. Germline V lookup: CDR1 MNHEY, CDR2 SVGEGT. Trimming left V 6 bases short and J 4 bases short, with 7 bases between. The DNA for the CDR3 is TGTGCCAGCAGACGGGGGAATCAGCCCCAGCATCTT. Its protein product is CASRRGNQPQHL.

Points on this clonotype: One end of the junction does not line up with germline, which may come from a read error. The V gene is TRBV20-1, the J gene TRBJ2-7, with 11 bases that match TRBD1. The CDR3 totals 15 residues. CDR1 is DFQATT and CDR2 is SNEGSKA in the germline V gene (reference sequence). The CDR3 sequence: CSAGDRGTNPYKQYF. The CDR3 DNA follows: TGCAGTGCAGGGGACAGGGGGACCAATCCCTACAAGCAGTACTTC.

The rearrangement joins TRBV2 to TRBJ2-7, with D unclear. The CDR3 consists of 13 residues. Trimming removed 9 bases at V and 10 bases at J, with 22 bases between. Germline values: CDR1 SNHLY, CDR2 FYNNEI. The CDR3 region has the DNA TGTGCCAGGAGAATAGTCTTGGGCTACGTACAGTACTTC. This sequence encodes CARRIVLGYVQYF.

The rearrangement joins TRBV6-1 to TRBJ1-6; the D is unclear. The germline V gene has CDR1 MNHNS and CDR2 SASEGT. V was pared by 5 bases and J by 7 bases, with 9 bases between. The CDR3 runs to 13 residues. In nucleotides, the CDR3 is TGTGCCAGCAGTAACAGTAGGAATTCACCCCTCCACTTT. This translates into CASSNSRNSPLHF.

V usage is TRBV7-9 and J usage is TRBJ1-1, with D uncertain. The DNA end is more similar to TRBJ2-7, so the J call may be wrong. CDR1 is SEHNR, CDR2 FQNEAQ, per germline (reference sequence). CDR3 size: 13 residues. The CDR3 protein is CASSADVGFEQYF. CDR3 DNA: TGTGCCAGCAGCGCGGACGTGGGGTTCGAGCAGTACTTC.

The genes are TRBV7-9 and TRBJ1-5; D not certain. This CDR3 spans 15 amino acids. Germline V gene data show CDR1 as SEHNR and CDR2 as FQNEAQ (reference sequence). The V gene lost 3 bases and the J gene lost 16 bases, with 25 bases spanning the gap. For the CDR3, the DNA is TGTGCCAGCAGCTTGACCGGAGAACTATGGCTACCCCTTCATTTT. It specifies CASSLTGELWLPLHF.